This record covers a single T cell receptor beta chain. Its target is not known. V shed 4 bases and J shed 0 bases, with 10 bases lying between them. The CDR3 has 13 residues. Germline V CDR1 and CDR2: SQVTM, ANQGSEA. Researchers ran the PCR with 60 Vbeta and 13 Jbeta primers. Sequencing used immunoSEQ multiplex PCR; TCRdb keeps in-frame clones, though not all of them. The sample contains more than 80,000 clones, just over 70% of which appear only once. The sample is drawn from a study of cytomegalovirus exposure and HLA in healthy donors. Findings and caveats of the study: Later on, analysis showed that most CMV-associated TCR beta chains appeared to be HLA-restricted. Some V segments (TRBV6-2 and TRBV6-3 among them) were excluded as indistinguishable. Rarity characterized most TCR sequences, yet some public TCRs appeared in many donors. Sequencing likely produced, as an artifact, a cluster of highly shared sequence variants.

The specimen was PBMCs. This clonotype originated in a boy younger than 18 in good health and CMV-seronegative. The V gene is TRBV29-1, the J gene TRBJ2-7; D is unclear. The CDR3 DNA reads as TGCAGCGTTGCGGGTACAAACTCCTACGAGCAGTACTTC. Translation gives CSVAGTNSYEQYF.